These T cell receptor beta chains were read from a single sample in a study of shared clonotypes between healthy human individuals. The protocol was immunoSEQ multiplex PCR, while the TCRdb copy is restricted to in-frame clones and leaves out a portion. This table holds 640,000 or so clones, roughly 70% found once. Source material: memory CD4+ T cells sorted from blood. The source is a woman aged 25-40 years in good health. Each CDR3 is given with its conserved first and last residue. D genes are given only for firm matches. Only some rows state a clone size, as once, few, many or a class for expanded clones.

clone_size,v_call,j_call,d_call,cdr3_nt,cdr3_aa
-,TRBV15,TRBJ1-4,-,TGTGCCACCAGCAGAGATCTGATCGGGGGAGGAGAAAAACTGTTTTTT,CATSRDLIGGGEKLFF
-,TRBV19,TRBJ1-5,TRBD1,TGTGCCAGTAGCCCGACAGGGACGAAGGGGCCCCAGCATTTT,CASSPTGTKGPQHF
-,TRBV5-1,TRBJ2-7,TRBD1,TGCGCCAGCAGCTTGGGGGACAGGGGCGGATACGAGCAGTACTTC,CASSLGDRGGYEQYF
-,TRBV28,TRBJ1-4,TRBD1,TGTGCCTCCTCTGCGACAGGGCCTAATGAAAAACTGTTTTTT,CASSATGPNEKLFF
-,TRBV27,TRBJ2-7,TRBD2,TGTGCCAGCAGTTTACGGGGGGATTTCTACGAGCAGTACTTC,CASSLRGDFYEQYF
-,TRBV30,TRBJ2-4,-,TGTGCCTGGAGTTACACGGGACTAGCCAAAAACATTCAGTACTTC,CAWSYTGLAKNIQYF
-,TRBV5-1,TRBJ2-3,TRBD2,TGCGCCAGCAGCTTGGATCTAGCGGGAGTTAGCACAGATACGCAGTATTTT,CASSLDLAGVSTDTQYF
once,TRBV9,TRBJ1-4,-,TGTGCCAGCAGCGTAGAGGCCAGGCGGAATGAAAAACTGTTTTTT,CASSVEARRNEKLFF
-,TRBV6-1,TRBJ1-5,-,TGTGCCAGCAGTGAAATCCCGGGCAATCAGCCCCAGCATTTT,CASSEIPGNQPQHF
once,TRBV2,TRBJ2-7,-,TGTGCCAGCAGTGAAGCGCTTGGTGACAGCCGCTCCTACGAGCAGTACTTC,CASSEALGDSRSYEQYF
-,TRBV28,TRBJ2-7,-,TGTGCCAGCAGTTTGGGCGGGACGGCCTACGAGCAGTACTTC,CASSLGGTAYEQYF
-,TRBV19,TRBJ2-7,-,TGTGCCAGTAGTATTGGGGCTGCAACCTACGAGCAGTACTTC,CASSIGAATYEQYF
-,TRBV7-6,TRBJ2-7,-,TGTGCCAGCAGCCCCCAGGGGTTGGGGTCCTACGAGCAGTACTTC,CASSPQGLGSYEQYF
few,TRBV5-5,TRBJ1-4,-,TGTGCCAGCAGCTTGGGGCAGCTGGGATGGGGTGAAAAACTGTTTTTT,CASSLGQLGWGEKLFF
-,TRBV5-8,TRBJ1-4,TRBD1,TGTGCCAGCAGCCGACCGACAGGGAGTATTAATGAAAAACTGTTTTTT,CASSRPTGSINEKLFF
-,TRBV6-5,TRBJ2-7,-,TGTGCCAGCAGTCGGGACCCGGGGGTATCCGAGCAGTACTTC,CASSRDPGVSEQYF
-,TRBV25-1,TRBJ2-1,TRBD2,TGTGCCAGCAGTAGACTAGCGGGATACAATGAGCAGTTCTTC,CASSRLAGYNEQFF
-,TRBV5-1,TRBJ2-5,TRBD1,TGCGCCAGCAGCTTGGGGCAGGGGGAAGAGACCCAGTACTTC,CASSLGQGEETQYF
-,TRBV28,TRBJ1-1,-,TGTGCCAGCAGTTTATTGGCAGGGGAGACTGAAGCTTTCTTT,CASSLLAGETEAFF
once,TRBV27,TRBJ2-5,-,TGTGCCAGCAGGTCGCCTAGCGAGACCCAGTACTTC,CASRSPSETQYF
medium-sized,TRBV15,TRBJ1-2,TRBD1,TGTGCCACCAGCAGACGGGACAGGCTCTATGGCTACACCTTC,CATSRRDRLYGYTF
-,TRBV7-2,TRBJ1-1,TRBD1,TGTGCCAGCAGCTTGTGGACAGGGAGGGACACTGAAGCTTTCTTT,CASSLWTGRDTEAFF
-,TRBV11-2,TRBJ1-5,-,TGTGCCAGCAGCTTGTACCCCAATCAGCCCCAGCATTTT,CASSLYPNQPQHF
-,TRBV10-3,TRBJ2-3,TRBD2,TGTGCCATCAGCAGGTCTAGCGGGACAGATACGCAGTATTTT,CAISRSSGTDTQYF
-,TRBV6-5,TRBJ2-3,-,TGTGCCAGCAGCTACTTTGAGGGGAGCACAGATACGCAGTATTTT,CASSYFEGSTDTQYF
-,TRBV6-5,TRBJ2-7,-,TGTGCCAGCAGTCCCCGAAGAACGAACTACGAGCAGTACTTC,CASSPRRTNYEQYF
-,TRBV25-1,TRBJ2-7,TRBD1,TGTGCCAGCAGTGAATACCGCGACAGGGGCGAGCAGTACTTC,CASSEYRDRGEQYF
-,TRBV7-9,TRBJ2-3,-,TGTGCCAGCAGCTTAGGCGTAGACACAGATACGCAGTATTTT,CASSLGVDTDTQYF
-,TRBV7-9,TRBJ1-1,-,TGTGCCAGCAGCTCCGGGAGTGGAGCTTTCTTT,CASSSGSGAFF
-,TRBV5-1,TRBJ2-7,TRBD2,TGCGCCAGCTTACTAGGGACTATCTACGAGCAGTACTTC,CASLLGTIYEQYF
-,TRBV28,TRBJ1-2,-,TGTGCCAGCAGTCCCCCAGGAGGGGAGGCCTATGGCTACACCTTC,CASSPPGGEAYGYTF
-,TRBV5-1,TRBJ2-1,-,TGCGCCAGCAGCCCCGGACTGGATCCGTTACTGGGCAATGAGCAGTTCTTC,CASSPGLDPLLGNEQFF
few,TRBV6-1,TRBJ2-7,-,TGTGCCAGCAGTGAAGCGGCTAGCGCGACCTACGAGCAGTACTTC,CASSEAASATYEQYF
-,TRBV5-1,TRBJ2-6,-,TGCGCCAGCAGCCCGGTAGTCTCTGGGGCCAACGTCCTGACTTTC,CASSPVVSGANVLTF
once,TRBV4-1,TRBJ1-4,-,TGCGCCAGCAGCCATCCTTTGGGGTTAAAACTGTTTTTT,CASSHPLGLKLFF
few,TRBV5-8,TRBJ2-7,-,TGTGCCAGCAGCACGAAGGTTCGCTCCTACGAGCAGTACTTC,CASSTKVRSYEQYF
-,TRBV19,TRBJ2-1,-,TGTGCCAGTAGGGACTTGAGCTCCTACAATGAGCAGTTCTTC,CASRDLSSYNEQFF
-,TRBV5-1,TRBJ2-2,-,TGCGCCAGCAGCTTGAGCAGGACCGGGGAGCTGTTTTTT,CASSLSRTGELFF
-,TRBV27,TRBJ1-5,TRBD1,TGTGCCAGCAGTCCGAGGACAGGAAATCAGCCCCAGCATTTT,CASSPRTGNQPQHF
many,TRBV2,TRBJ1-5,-,TGTGCCAGCAAAAGGGAACTTGCTCAGCCCCAGCATTTT,CASKRELAQPQHF
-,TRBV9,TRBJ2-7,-,TGTGCCAGCAGCTCCCGAGGGGGGCGCCCAGGAGACTACGAGCAGTACTTC,CASSSRGGRPGDYEQYF
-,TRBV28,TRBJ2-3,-,TGTGCCAGCAGTTCGACTGATTCGGGGGCAGATACGCAGTATTTT,CASSSTDSGADTQYF
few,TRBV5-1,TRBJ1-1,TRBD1,TGCGCCAGCAGCTTGGTAACAGGACAGGGGCTAACTGAAGCTTTCTTT,CASSLVTGQGLTEAFF
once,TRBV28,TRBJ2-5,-,TGTGCCAGCTACGGACTCAAGGTCGGGACCCAGTACTTC,CASYGLKVGTQYF
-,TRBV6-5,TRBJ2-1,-,TGTGCCAGCAGGCCGGACACCCGTCGTGAGCAGTTCTTC,CASRPDTRREQFF
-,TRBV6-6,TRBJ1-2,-,TGTGCCAGCAGTTACAGGGGGGAAGGCTACACCTTC,CASSYRGEGYTF
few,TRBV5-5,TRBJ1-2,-,TGTGCCAGCAGCTTGTCCGTACGGGGCTACACCTTC,CASSLSVRGYTF
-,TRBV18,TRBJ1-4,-,TGTGCCAGCTCACCATCCAGGGGACCTAATGAAAAACTGTTTTTT,CASSPSRGPNEKLFF
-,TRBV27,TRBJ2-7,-,TGTGCCAGCAGTTTAAGGACAGAGACCTACGAGCAGTACTTC,CASSLRTETYEQYF
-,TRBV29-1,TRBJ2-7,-,TGCAGCGTCGACGCGGGCAGCAGCGAGCAGTACTTC,CSVDAGSSEQYF
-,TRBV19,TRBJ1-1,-,TGTGCCAGTAATACTTTACAGGAGACTGAAGCTTTCTTT,CASNTLQETEAFF
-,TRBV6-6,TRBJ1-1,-,TGTGCCAGCAACACCCCGCCGAACACTGAAGCTTTCTTT,CASNTPPNTEAFF
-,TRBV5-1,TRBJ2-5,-,TGCGCCAGCAGCCGGGCAGGGGAACAAGAGACCCAGTACTTC,CASSRAGEQETQYF
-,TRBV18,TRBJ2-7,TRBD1,TGTGCCAGCTCACCACGGACAGGGAACGAGCAGTACTTC,CASSPRTGNEQYF